This T cell receptor (beta chain) appears in the sequencing data of a study of T cell repertoires in cytomegalovirus infection. Turning to the study itself: Through public TCR beta signatures, both CMV infection and matching HLA type were indicated.

A word on this clonotype: Its target is unknown.

Study conclusions and caveats: It was HLA-C-restricted CMV-specific TCR beta clonotypes that dominated the response ex vivo.

Deletions cut 6 bases from V and 14 bases from J, with 14 bases between. The germline gives CDR1 MDHEN, CDR2 SYDVKM. This CDR3 spans 12 amino acids. Each CDR3 protein gets one entry after TCRdb re-called the reads with MiXCR. Of about 530,000 distinct CDR3 sequences listed, more than 25% are singletons. The receptor comes from a human donor in good health (CMV status not recorded). Some clones in this sample may be carry-over from other donors' samples. The chain couples TRBV28 to TRBJ1-6, with no clear D. Sample: PBMCs. In DNA, the CDR3 is TGTGCCAGCAGCCCAGGAATTTTGACCCTCCACTTT. This encodes CASSPGILTLHF. Together with reference TRBV28 and TRBJ1-6, the CDR3 gives the full variable domain: DVKVTQSSRYLVKRTGEKVFLECVQDMDHENMFWYRQDPGLGLRLIYFSYDVKMKEKGDIPEGYSVSREKKERFSLILESASTNQTSMYLCASSPGILTLHFGNGTRLTVT.